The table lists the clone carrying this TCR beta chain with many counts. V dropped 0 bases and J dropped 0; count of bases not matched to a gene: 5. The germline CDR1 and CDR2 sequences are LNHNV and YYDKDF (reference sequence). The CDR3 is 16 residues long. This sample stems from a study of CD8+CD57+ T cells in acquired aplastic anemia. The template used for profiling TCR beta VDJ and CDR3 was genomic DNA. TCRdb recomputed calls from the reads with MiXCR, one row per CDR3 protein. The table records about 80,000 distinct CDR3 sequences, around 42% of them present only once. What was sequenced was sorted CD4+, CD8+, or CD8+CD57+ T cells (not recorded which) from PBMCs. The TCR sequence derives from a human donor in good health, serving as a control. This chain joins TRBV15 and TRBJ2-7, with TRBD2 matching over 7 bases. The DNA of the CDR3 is TGTGCCACCAGCAGAGATAGGGCTAGCGGCTCCTACGAGCAGTACTTC. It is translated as CATSRDRASGSYEQYF.